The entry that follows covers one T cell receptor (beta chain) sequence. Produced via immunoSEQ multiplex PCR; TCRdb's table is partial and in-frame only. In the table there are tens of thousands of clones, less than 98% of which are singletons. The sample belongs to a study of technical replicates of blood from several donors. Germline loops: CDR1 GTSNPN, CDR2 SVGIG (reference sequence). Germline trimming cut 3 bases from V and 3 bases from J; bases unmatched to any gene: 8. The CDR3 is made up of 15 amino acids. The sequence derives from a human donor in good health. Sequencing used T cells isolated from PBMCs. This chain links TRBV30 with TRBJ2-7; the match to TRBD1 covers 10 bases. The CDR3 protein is CAWRRPGQGSYEQYF. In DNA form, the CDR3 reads TGTGCCTGGAGGAGACCGGGACAGGGGAGCTACGAGCAGTACTTC.